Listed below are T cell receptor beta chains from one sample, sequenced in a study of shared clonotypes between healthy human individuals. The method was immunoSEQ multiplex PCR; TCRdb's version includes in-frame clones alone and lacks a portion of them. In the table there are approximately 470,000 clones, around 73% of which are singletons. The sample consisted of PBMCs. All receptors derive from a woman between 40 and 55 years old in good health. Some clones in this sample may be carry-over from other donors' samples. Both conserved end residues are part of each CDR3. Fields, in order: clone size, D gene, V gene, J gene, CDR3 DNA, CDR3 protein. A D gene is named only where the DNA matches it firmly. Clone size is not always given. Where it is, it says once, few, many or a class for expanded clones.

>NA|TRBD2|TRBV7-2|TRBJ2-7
TGTGCCAGCAGCCTTTTCGGGGGGAACTTCTACGAGCAGTACTTC
CASSLFGGNFYEQYF
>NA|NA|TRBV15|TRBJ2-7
TGTGCCACCAGCAGAGATCCGCGCATCTCCTACGAGCAGTACTTC
CATSRDPRISYEQYF
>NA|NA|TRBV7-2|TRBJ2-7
TGTGCCAGCAGCGTACAACCGCTTCTCGCCTACGAGCAGTACTTC
CASSVQPLLAYEQYF
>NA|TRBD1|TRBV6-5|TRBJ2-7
TGTGCCAGCAAAATGGGATCGACAGGGTACCGCGAGCAGTACTTC
CASKMGSTGYREQYF
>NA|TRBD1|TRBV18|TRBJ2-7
TGTGCCAGCTCCCCGAGACAGGGGCGGTACGAGCAGTACTTC
CASSPRQGRYEQYF
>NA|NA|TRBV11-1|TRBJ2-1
TGTGCCAGCAGCTTAGGTGGAGTTGAGCAGTTCTTC
CASSLGGVEQFF
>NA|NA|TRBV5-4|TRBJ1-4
TGTGCCAGCAGCCTGACGGGCGTTAATGAAAAACTGTTTTTT
CASSLTGVNEKLFF
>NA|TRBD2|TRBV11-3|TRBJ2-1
TGTGCCAGCAGCGGACTAGCGGGACAGCAGTTCTTC
CASSGLAGQQFF
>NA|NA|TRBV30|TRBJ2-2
TGTGCCTGGAGGGGCGGTGTCTCGGGCACCGGGGAGCTGTTTTTT
CAWRGGVSGTGELFF
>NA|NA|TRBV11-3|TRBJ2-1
TGTGCCAGCAGCTTAGGCAGTAGCTCCTACAATGAGCAGTTCTTC
CASSLGSSSYNEQFF
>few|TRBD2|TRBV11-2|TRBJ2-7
TGTGCCAGCAGACAAGCGGGAGGCGTTTACGAGCAGTACTTC
CASRQAGGVYEQYF
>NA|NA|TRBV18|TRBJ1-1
TGTGCCAGCTCACCACCGACAGGCGAGGCGTTCTTT
CASSPPTGEAFF
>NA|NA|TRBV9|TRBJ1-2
TGTGCCAGCAGCGAGGGGACCAGGGATGGCGGCTACACCTTC
CASSEGTRDGGYTF
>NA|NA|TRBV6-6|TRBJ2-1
TGTGCCAGCACCCCGGGGTACAATGAGCAGTTCTTC
CASTPGYNEQFF
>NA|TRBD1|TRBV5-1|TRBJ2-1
TGCGCCAGCAGCTTGGGGACAGGGGCCAATGAGCAGTTCTTC
CASSLGTGANEQFF
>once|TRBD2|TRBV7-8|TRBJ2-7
TGTGCCAGCAGCTCTGGAGCGGGAGCAATAGTCTACGAGCAGTACTTC
CASSSGAGAIVYEQYF
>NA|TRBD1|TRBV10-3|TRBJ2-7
TGTGCCATCACAGGACAGGGGAACGAGCAGTACTTC
CAITGQGNEQYF
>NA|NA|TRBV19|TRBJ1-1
TGTGCCAGTAGTATTCTAACCGGGACACCGAACACTGAAGCTTTCTTT
CASSILTGTPNTEAFF
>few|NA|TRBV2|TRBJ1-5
TGTGCCAGCAGTGGTGAGGTGAATCAGCCCCAGCATTTT
CASSGEVNQPQHF
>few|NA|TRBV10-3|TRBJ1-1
TGTGCCATCAGTGAGCTCGTTAGCTCTGAAGCTTTCTTT
CAISELVSSEAFF
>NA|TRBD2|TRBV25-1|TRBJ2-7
TGTGCCAGCATCCCCGGGACAGGGGGGACTAGCGGGACCTACGAGCAGTACTTC
CASIPGTGGTSGTYEQYF
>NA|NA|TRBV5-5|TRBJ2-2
TGTGCCAGCAGCTTGACTGGCGGGGAGCTGTTTTTT
CASSLTGGELFF
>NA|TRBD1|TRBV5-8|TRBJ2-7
TGTGCCAGCATCTCTTTGGGGACAGTCTCCTACGAGCAGTACTTC
CASISLGTVSYEQYF
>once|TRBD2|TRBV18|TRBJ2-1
TGTGCCAGCTCACCGGGGCGGGAGATTGTGGATGAGCAGTTCTTC
CASSPGREIVDEQFF
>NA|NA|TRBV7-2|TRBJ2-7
TGTGCCAGCAGCGCTGCCTTCTCCTACGAGCAGTACTTC
CASSAAFSYEQYF
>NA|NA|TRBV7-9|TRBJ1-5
TGTGCCAGCAGCTTACGGGGGAATCAGCCCCAGCATTTT
CASSLRGNQPQHF
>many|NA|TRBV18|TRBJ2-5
TGTGCCAGCTCACCAGGGCCCAACCCTTCAGCCCAGTACTTC
CASSPGPNPSAQYF
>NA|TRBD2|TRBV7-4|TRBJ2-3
TGTGCCAGCAGCTTCGGCCCGGGAGGGCAACATACGCAGTATTTT
CASSFGPGGQHTQYF
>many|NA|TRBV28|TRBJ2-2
TGTGCCAGCAGTCGAGTCGGGAGCGGGGAGCTGTTTTTT
CASSRVGSGELFF
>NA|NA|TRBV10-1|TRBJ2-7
TGCGCCAGCAGTGAGTCGGAGGACAGCGGATACGAGCAGTACTTC
CASSESEDSGYEQYF
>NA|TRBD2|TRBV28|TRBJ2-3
TGTGCCAGCAGCCAACCCCGGGCGGGAGGGGGAGATACGCAGTATTTT
CASSQPRAGGGDTQYF
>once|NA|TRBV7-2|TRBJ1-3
TGTGCCAGCAGCTCCCCGGGGGGGGAGGGAAACACCATATATTTT
CASSSPGGEGNTIYF
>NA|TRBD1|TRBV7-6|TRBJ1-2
TGTGCCAGCAGCGTCGGACAGGCTAGCTACACCTTC
CASSVGQASYTF
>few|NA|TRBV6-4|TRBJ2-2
TGTGCCAGCAGTGGATCGGTGGACGGGGAGCTGTTTTTT
CASSGSVDGELFF
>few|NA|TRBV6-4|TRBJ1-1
TGTGCCAGCCGGACAGAAAGCGGTTCTGAAGCTTTCTTT
CASRTESGSEAFF
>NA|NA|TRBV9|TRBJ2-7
TGTGCCAGCAGCTCCCGAGGACAGTCCTACGAGCAGTACTTC
CASSSRGQSYEQYF
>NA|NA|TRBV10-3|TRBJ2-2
TGTGCCATCAGACCAATGTATGAGGCCGGGGAGCTGTTTTTT
CAIRPMYEAGELFF
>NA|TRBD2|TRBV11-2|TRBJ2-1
TGTGCCAGCAGCTTAGCCAGGACTAGCGGTCTTAGGGGTAATGAGCAGTTCTTC
CASSLARTSGLRGNEQFF
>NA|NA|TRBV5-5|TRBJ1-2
TGTGCCAGCAGCCTGGACGGGGGGCCTTACTATGGCTACACCTTC
CASSLDGGPYYGYTF
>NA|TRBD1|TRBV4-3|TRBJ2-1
TGCGCCAGCAGCCAAGATAGGGACAGCGCTGGATACAATGAGCAGTTCTTC
CASSQDRDSAGYNEQFF
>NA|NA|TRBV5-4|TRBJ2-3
TGTGCCAGCAGCTTGTTGGGGGAGCTTGGAGATACGCAGTATTTT
CASSLLGELGDTQYF
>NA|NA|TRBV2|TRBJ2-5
TGTGCCAGCAGTGCCCGGGAAGCCCAAGAGACCCAGTACTTC
CASSAREAQETQYF
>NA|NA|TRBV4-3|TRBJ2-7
TGCGCCAGCAGCCAAGATTATTCTAGCCCTACACTCGAGCAGTACTTC
CASSQDYSSPTLEQYF
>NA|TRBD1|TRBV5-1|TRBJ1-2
TGCGCCAGCAGGCCCGGGACAGGGGTTAACTATGGCTACACCTTC
CASRPGTGVNYGYTF
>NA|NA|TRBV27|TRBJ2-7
TGTGCCAGCAGTTTATTGTCAGGGGAAGGCGAGCAGTACTTC
CASSLLSGEGEQYF
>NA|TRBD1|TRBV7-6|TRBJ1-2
TGTGCCAGCAGCCCAGGGGGGGCTTTCGGCTACACCTTC
CASSPGGAFGYTF
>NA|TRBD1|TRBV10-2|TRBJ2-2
TGCGCCAGCAGTGAGTCGAGAGACAGGGGATCCGGGGAGCTGTTTTTT
CASSESRDRGSGELFF
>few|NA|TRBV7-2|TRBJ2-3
TGTGCCAGCAGCTTAGCGGATGGGAGCTGGGATACGCAGTATTTT
CASSLADGSWDTQYF
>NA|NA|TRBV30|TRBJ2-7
TGTGCCTGGAGTGTGGGCAGAGCTTACGAGCAGTACTTC
CAWSVGRAYEQYF
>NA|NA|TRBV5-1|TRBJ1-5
TGCGCCAGCAGCTTGGGGGGGGACCCCGCCAATCAGCCCCAGCATTTT
CASSLGGDPANQPQHF
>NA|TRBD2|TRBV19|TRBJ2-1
TGTGCCAGCGCACGACGGACTAGCGGGAGTTGGAATGAGCAGTTCTTC
CASARRTSGSWNEQFF
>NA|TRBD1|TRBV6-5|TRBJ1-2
TGTGCCAGCAGCAAGGCAGGGACAGACTATGGCTACACCTTC
CASSKAGTDYGYTF
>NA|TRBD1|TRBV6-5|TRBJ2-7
TGTGCCAGCAGTTACGGGGACAGGGCCTACGAGCAGTACTTC
CASSYGDRAYEQYF